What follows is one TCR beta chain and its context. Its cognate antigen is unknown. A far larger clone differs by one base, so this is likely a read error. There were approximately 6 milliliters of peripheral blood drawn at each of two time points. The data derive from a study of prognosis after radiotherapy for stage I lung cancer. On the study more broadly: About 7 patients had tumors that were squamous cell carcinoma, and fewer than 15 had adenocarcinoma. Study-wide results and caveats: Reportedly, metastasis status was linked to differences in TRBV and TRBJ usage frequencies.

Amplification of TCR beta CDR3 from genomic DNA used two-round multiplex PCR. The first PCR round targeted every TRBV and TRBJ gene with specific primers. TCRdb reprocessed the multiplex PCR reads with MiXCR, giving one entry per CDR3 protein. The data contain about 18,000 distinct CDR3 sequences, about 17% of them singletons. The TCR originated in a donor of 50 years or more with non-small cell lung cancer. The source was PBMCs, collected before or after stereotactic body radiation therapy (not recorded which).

The CDR3 region is CASSRDRGGGLAGIGLTDTQYF. The CDR3 coding sequence is TGTGCCAGCAGCAGAGATAGGGGTGGTGGACTAGCGGGGATCGGGTTGACAGATACGCAGTATTTT. The chain joins TRBV7-8 to TRBJ2-3, with TRBD2 matching over 12 bases. The CDR3 has 22 residues. The junction had 24 bases not matched to a gene; V was cut back by 5 bases and J by 3 bases. Looked up from germline, CDR1 is SGHVS and CDR2 is FQNEAQ.